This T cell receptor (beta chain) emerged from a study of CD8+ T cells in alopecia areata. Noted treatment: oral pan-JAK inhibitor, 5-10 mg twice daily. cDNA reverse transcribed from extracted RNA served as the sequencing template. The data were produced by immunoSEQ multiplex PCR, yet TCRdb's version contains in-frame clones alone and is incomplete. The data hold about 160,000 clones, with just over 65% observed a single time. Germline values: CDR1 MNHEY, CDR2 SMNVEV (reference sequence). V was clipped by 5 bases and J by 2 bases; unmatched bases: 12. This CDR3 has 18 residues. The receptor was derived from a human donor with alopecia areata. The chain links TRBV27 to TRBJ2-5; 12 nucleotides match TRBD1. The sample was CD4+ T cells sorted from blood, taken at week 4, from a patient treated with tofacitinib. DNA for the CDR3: TGTGCCAGCAGTCCACTTCCGGGACAGGGGGCCCATCAAGAGACCCAGTACTTC. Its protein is CASSPLPGQGAHQETQYF.